Listed here are 17 T cell receptor beta chains from one sample, sequenced in a study of T cells after yellow fever vaccination. MiXCR, run by TCRdb on the 5' RACE reads, gives a single entry per CDR3 protein. This repertoire shows 300,000 to 400,000 distinct CDR3 sequences, about 6.2% found once; its top ten account for over 12%. The specimen comprised PBMCs, sampled 5 days after the yellow fever booster vaccination. These receptors were collected from a man aged 25-45 years who received the YFV17D yellow fever vaccine.

This clonotype was found a few times. The chain joins TRBV29-1 to TRBJ1-5, with D possibly TRBD1 on 6 matching bases. Germline V gene lookup returns CDR1 SQVTM and CDR2 ANQGSEA. V was trimmed by 5 bases and J by 7 bases, leaving 15 bases between them. The CDR3 length is 13 residues. The CDR3 reads CSVRPGEGQPQHF. The CDR3 DNA sequence: TGCAGCGTTCGGCCAGGGGAAGGACAGCCCCAGCATTTT.

This rearrangement joins TRBV20-1 to TRBJ2-7; 7 bases fit TRBD2. V dropped 6 bases and J dropped 1; count of bases not matched to a gene: 9. The CDR3 is 14 residues long. Germline V gene data show CDR1 as DFQATT and CDR2 as SNEGSKA (reference sequence). CDR3 sequence: CSAREGSVSYEQYF. In DNA, the CDR3 is TGCAGTGCCAGGGAGGGGTCGGTGTCCTACGAGCAGTACTTC.

This chain links TRBV18 with TRBJ2-6; 13 positions match TRBD2. Germline assignment: CDR1 KGHSH and CDR2 LQKENI. This CDR3 has 15 amino acids. V lost 4 bases, J lost 9 bases, and 3 bases stayed unmatched. The CDR3 region is CASSRGLAGHNVLTF. Written as DNA, the CDR3 is TGTGCCAGCTCACGGGGACTAGCGGGACACAACGTCCTGACTTTC. Complete variable domain (other parts from reference TRBV18 and TRBJ2-6): NAGVMQNPRHLVRRRGQEARLRCSPMKGHSHVYWYRQLPEEGLKFMVYLQKENIIDESGMPKERFSAEFPKEGPSILRIQQVVRGDSAAYFCASSRGLAGHNVLTFGAGSRLTVL.

There are a few counts of this clonotype. The V gene is TRBV5-5, the J gene TRBJ2-3; 9 nucleotides match TRBD2. Germline V gene lookup returns CDR1 SGHKS and CDR2 YYEKEE (reference sequence). This CDR3 contains 15 residues. The V segment lost 2 bases and the J segment 5 bases; nucleotides outside the gene matches: 6. CDR3 in amino acids: CASSFGGRGRDTQYF. CDR3 nucleotide sequence: TGTGCCAGCAGCTTTGGCGGGAGGGGCAGAGATACGCAGTATTTT. The full variable domain, with the rest looked up from reference TRBV5-5 and TRBJ2-3, is DAGVTQSPTHLIKTRGQQVTLRCSPISGHKSVSWYQQVLGQGPQFIFQYYEKEERGRGNFPDRFSARQFPNYSSELNVNALLLGDSALYLCASSFGGRGRDTQYFGPGTRLTVL.

This clonotype was seen at least ten times. The V gene is TRBV10-3, the J gene TRBJ1-1; a weak D match, TRBD1 (6 bases). Trimming stripped 6 bases from V and 0 bases from J, with 8 bases between. The germline CDR1 and CDR2 sequences are ENHRY and SYGVKD. There are 13 residues in the CDR3. This CDR3 is CAIRGDMNTEAFF. The DNA for the CDR3 is TGTGCCATCAGGGGGGACATGAACACTGAAGCTTTCTTT.

This clonotype has just a few counts. The genes are TRBV4-3 and TRBJ1-2; TRBD1 might be the D (6 bases). The V and J ends lost 0 bases and 3 bases respectively, with 11 bases between them. This CDR3 has 15 amino acids. From germline, CDR1 is LGHNA and CDR2 YSLEER. The CDR3 DNA is TGCGCCAGCAGCCAAGAGGTTGGGGGCGACTATGGCTACACCTTC. Its translation: CASSQEVGGDYGYTF.

The CDR3 DNA reads as TGCGCCAGCAGTCAGAGGACAGGGTGGTCCTACAATGAGCAGTTCTTC. Its translation: CASSQRTGWSYNEQFF. This chain links TRBV23-1 with TRBJ2-1, with 8 bases fitting TRBD1. TRBV23-1 is treated as an ORF (open reading frame) with a function not yet certain. The ends lost 3 bases at V and 1 base at J; junction bases unmatched: 5. This CDR3 contains 16 residues.

This clonotype has more than one count but fewer than ten. This sequence joins TRBV20-1 and TRBJ1-4, with D tentatively TRBD1 (5 bases). There are 15 residues in the CDR3. Trimming stripped 4 bases from V and 0 bases from J, with 12 bases between. CDR1 DFQATT and CDR2 SNEGSKA come from the germline V gene (reference sequence). The CDR3 bases are TGCAGTGCTACAGGGCGCAGGGCAACTAATGAAAAACTGTTTTTT. It translates to CSATGRRATNEKLFF.

This clonotype was observed a handful of times. The J gene is TRBJ2-4, the V gene TRBV15; possibly TRBD2 for D (5 bases). V was cut by 3 bases and J by 6 bases, with 6 bases left in between. The CDR3 spans 12 residues. Germline values: CDR1 LNHNV, CDR2 YYDKDF (reference sequence). The CDR3 DNA is TGTGCCACCAGCAGGAGCGGAAACATTCAGTACTTC. Residues: CATSRSGNIQYF.

The gene calls are TRBV10-2 and TRBJ1-1; 9 nucleotides line up with TRBD1. Germline lookup yields CDR1 WSHSY and CDR2 SAAADI. The CDR3 spans 14 residues. The V and J ends lost 6 bases and 6 bases, in that order; junction bases with no gene match: 8. Written as DNA, the CDR3 is TGCGCCAGCAGCCTCGGACAGGGGAGGGCTGAAGCTTTCTTT. This translates into CASSLGQGRAEAFF.

This clonotype was observed a few times. The chain uses TRBV20-1 and TRBJ2-7, with D perhaps matching TRBD2 (5 bases). The CDR3 sequence is 12 residues long. V was shortened by 0 bases and J by 3 bases, with 6 bases between the two germline ends. Germline CDR1 and CDR2: DFQATT and SNEGSKA (reference sequence). In DNA, the CDR3 is TGCAGTGCTAGAGATCGGGACTACGAGCAGTACTTC. The encoded protein is CSARDRDYEQYF.

Here the CDR3 reads CASFIGQGGTYEQYF. CDR3 DNA: TGTGCCAGCTTCATTGGACAGGGTGGGACCTACGAGCAGTACTTC. This chain connects TRBV27 to TRBJ2-7; the match to TRBD1 covers 8 bases. Trimming took 8 bases from V and 2 from J; bases not matched to a gene: 11. The CDR3 is 15 amino acids. Germline-derived CDR1 and CDR2 are MNHEY and SMNVEV (reference sequence).

The V and J genes are TRBV21-1 and TRBJ2-3; the D call of TRBD2 is as the table states it, not checked on the DNA. TRBV21-1 has pseudogene status. The CDR3 runs 21 residues. This chain's CDR3 is CASSKYKRFGGRAVWPDTQYF. The CDR3 nucleotides read TGTGCCAGCAGCAAGTATAAAAGATTTGGAGGGCGAGCCGTTTGGCCAGATACGCAGTATTTT.

This clonotype occurred many times. The chain is built from TRBV12-3 or TRBV12-4 and TRBJ1-4, with D possibly being TRBD1 (6 bases). The germline V and J ends were trimmed by 5 bases and 3 bases, with 10 bases remaining between them. This CDR3 is 14 amino acids long. The chain's CDR3 is CASSTGPANEKLFF. CDR3 nucleotide sequence: TGTGCCAGCAGTACAGGGCCAGCTAATGAAAAACTGTTTTTT.

In regard to this clonotype: At one of its ends the junction is not consistent with the germline gene, which may arise from a read error. This chain connects TRBV20-1 to TRBJ2-5; 13 bases line up with TRBD2. This CDR3 has 16 residues. Germline lookup yields CDR1 DFQATT and CDR2 SNEGSKA (reference sequence). The DNA of the CDR3 is TGCTGTGCTAGAGAGTACGGACTAGCGGGAGTAGAGACCCAGTACTTC. Encoded protein: CCAREYGLAGVETQYF.

This clonotype was counted only a few times. V and J are TRBV27 and TRBJ2-7, with D possibly TRBD1 on 6 matching bases. This CDR3 comprises 15 residues. Trimming stripped 2 bases from V and 3 bases from J, with 14 bases between. Germline V gives CDR1 MNHEY, CDR2 SMNVEV (reference sequence). CDR3 bases: TGTGCCAGCAGTTTAAGGTTTGGGGGCAGCTACGAGCAGTACTTC. The encoded protein is CASSLRFGGSYEQYF.

CDR3 sequence: CAWSRGGSNQPQHF. Here the CDR3 DNA reads TGTGCCTGGAGTAGAGGGGGGAGCAATCAGCCCCAGCATTTT. V gene TRBV30 combines with J gene TRBJ1-5; the D gene is possibly TRBD1 (6 bases). Trimming took 2 bases from V and 1 from J, leaving 9 bases between them. Germline V gene data show CDR1 as GTSNPN and CDR2 as SVGIG (reference sequence). There are 14 residues in the CDR3. Looking up the rest from reference TRBV30 and TRBJ1-5 gives the full variable domain: SQTIHQWPATLVQPVGSPLSLECTVEGTSNPNLYWYRQAAGRGLQLLFYSVGIGQISSEVPQNLSASRPQDRQFILSSKKLLLSDSGFYLCAWSRGGSNQPQHFGDGTRLSIL.